Listed below are T cell receptor beta chains from one sample, sequenced in a study of blood T cell repertoires in COVID-19. Clones were sequenced by immunoSEQ multiplex PCR, and TCRdb holds only the in-frame ones, with some missing. This table has around 70,000 clones, approximately 83% appearing once. The material sequenced was peripheral blood. These receptors originate from an older man with acute or convalescent COVID-19. CDR3s include the opening cysteine and the closing phenylalanine or tryptophan. A D gene is named only where the DNA matches it firmly. Clone size is stated in some rows and not others, as once, few, many or a class when expanded.

J: TRBJ2-1; D: TRBD2; V: TRBV29-1; size: many; DNA: TGCAGCGTTGATGGTCGGGAGGGGTTGGATGAGCAGTTCTTC; CDR3: CSVDGREGLDEQFF
J: TRBJ2-7; D: TRBD2; V: TRBV7-2; size: .; DNA: TGTGCCAGCAGCTTATCTAGCGGGGCCACCTACGAGCAGTACTTC; CDR3: CASSLSSGATYEQYF
J: TRBJ2-1; D: TRBD2; V: TRBV7-3; size: few; DNA: TGTGCCAGCAGCACCGGGACTAGCGGGGGGCAAAATGAGCAGTTCTTC; CDR3: CASSTGTSGGQNEQFF
J: TRBJ1-2; D: TRBD1; V: TRBV7-9; size: .; DNA: TGTGCCAGCAGTCCGGACAGGGACTATGGCTACACCTTC; CDR3: CASSPDRDYGYTF
J: TRBJ2-7; D: TRBD1; V: TRBV19; size: .; DNA: TGTGCCAGTAGGGGACAGGGGGCCTACGAGCAGTACTTC; CDR3: CASRGQGAYEQYF
J: TRBJ1-1; D: .; V: TRBV27; size: .; DNA: TGTGCCAGCAGTACAGGACAGTTGAACACTGAAGCTTTCTTT; CDR3: CASSTGQLNTEAFF
J: TRBJ2-5; D: .; V: TRBV29-1; size: many; DNA: TGCAGCGTTGTCGGAGAGACCCAGTACTTC; CDR3: CSVVGETQYF
J: TRBJ2-7; D: .; V: TRBV6-5; size: .; DNA: TGTGCCAGTGAGAGCCTAGGACAGTACTACGAGCAGTACTTC; CDR3: CASESLGQYYEQYF
J: TRBJ2-7; D: .; V: TRBV6-6; size: .; DNA: TGTGCCAGCATCAAGGCCCAGGGGAACTACGAGCAGTACTTC; CDR3: CASIKAQGNYEQYF
J: TRBJ1-4; D: .; V: TRBV7-2; size: .; DNA: TGTGCCAGCAGCTCCACAGCTGTGAATGAAAAACTGTTTTTT; CDR3: CASSSTAVNEKLFF
J: TRBJ2-1; D: .; V: TRBV7-9; size: .; DNA: TGTGCCAGCAGCTTATTCGAGCGGGTATACTCCTACAATGAGCAGTTCTTC; CDR3: CASSLFERVYSYNEQFF
J: TRBJ2-7; D: TRBD2; V: TRBV25-1; size: few; DNA: TGTGCCAGCAGCGCCGGGACTAGCGCCTACGAGCAGTACTTC; CDR3: CASSAGTSAYEQYF
J: TRBJ2-1; D: .; V: TRBV6-5; size: .; DNA: TGTGCCAGCAGTTCCTCGGGCTTACCTTACAATGAGCAGTTCTTC; CDR3: CASSSSGLPYNEQFF
J: TRBJ1-1; D: .; V: TRBV7-6; size: .; DNA: TGTGCCAGCAGCAACCTAGGGGGGAACACTGAAGCTTTCTTT; CDR3: CASSNLGGNTEAFF
J: TRBJ1-3; D: .; V: TRBV6-5; size: .; DNA: TGTGCCAGCAGTTACTCTGGGGGCTATTCTGGAAACACCATATATTTT; CDR3: CASSYSGGYSGNTIYF
J: TRBJ1-4; D: .; V: TRBV4-3; size: few; DNA: TGCGCCAGCAGCCAAGATCCAGGGGCGGATGAAAAACTGTTTTTT; CDR3: CASSQDPGADEKLFF
J: TRBJ2-1; D: TRBD2; V: TRBV19; size: .; DNA: TGTGCCAGTAGTATCGGCACACCGGGACTAGCGTACCCCAGCTCCTACAATGAGCAGTTCTTC; CDR3: CASSIGTPGLAYPSSYNEQFF
J: TRBJ2-1; D: TRBD2; V: TRBV4-3; size: few; DNA: TGCGCCAGCAGCCAAGAATGGGCGGGAGTCCTCTCTAATGAGCAGTTCTTC; CDR3: CASSQEWAGVLSNEQFF
J: TRBJ2-3; D: .; V: TRBV19; size: .; DNA: TGTGCCAGTAGTAACCGTGGCGACAGGATGGGAGATACGCAGTATTTT; CDR3: CASSNRGDRMGDTQYF
J: TRBJ2-7; D: TRBD1; V: TRBV24-1; size: .; DNA: TGTGCCACCAGCCCGGGACAGGGCATCCACGAGCAGTACTTC; CDR3: CATSPGQGIHEQYF
J: TRBJ1-4; D: .; V: TRBV2; size: .; DNA: TGTGCCAGCAGTTTGCGACAGGCAACTAATGAAAAACTGTTTTTT; CDR3: CASSLRQATNEKLFF
J: TRBJ2-1; D: TRBD2; V: TRBV6-5; size: .; DNA: TGTGCCAGCAGTTATGGTGGGACTAGCGGGAGCTATGAGCAGTTCTTC; CDR3: CASSYGGTSGSYEQFF
J: TRBJ1-4; D: TRBD1; V: TRBV19; size: once; DNA: TGTGCCAGTAGCCCGGACAGGGTTAATGAAAAACTGTTTTTT; CDR3: CASSPDRVNEKLFF
J: TRBJ2-3; D: TRBD2; V: TRBV18; size: .; DNA: TGTGCCAGCTCACCACTCGGGACTAGCGACACAGATACGCAGTATTTT; CDR3: CASSPLGTSDTDTQYF
J: TRBJ1-3; D: .; V: TRBV25-1; size: .; DNA: TGTGCCAGCAGTGAATCTCCCTCTGGAAACACCATATATTTT; CDR3: CASSESPSGNTIYF
J: TRBJ1-1; D: TRBD1; V: TRBV7-2; size: .; DNA: TGTGCCAGCAGCCCCGGGACAGGGGGCTTGTTTAATCTGGACACTGAAGCTTTCTTT; CDR3: CASSPGTGGLFNLDTEAFF
J: TRBJ2-4; D: .; V: TRBV4-3; size: few; DNA: TGCGCCAGCAGCCAAGATCCCAGAAACATTCAGTACTTC; CDR3: CASSQDPRNIQYF